This T cell receptor beta chain was captured in a study of T cell responses to AZD1222 COVID-19 vaccine. Study-level findings and limits: Samples come after the peak T cell response, not at day 14.

Germline CDR1 is MNHEY and CDR2 is SVGAGI. Trimming pared 4 bases from V and 11 bases from J, leaving 9 bases between. This CDR3 contains 11 residues. The count of this clone is one. Its cognate antigen is unknown. Sequencing used immunoSEQ multiplex PCR; TCRdb keeps in-frame clones, though not all of them. This sample has 100,000 or so clones, with 88% found just once. This sequence originates from an adult in good health. This specimen was peripheral blood, taken on day 0 of AZD1222 vaccination. The chain uses TRBV6-5 and TRBJ2-1; D is tentatively TRBD1 or TRBD2 (5 bases each). The CDR3 DNA reads TGTGCCAGCAGTTCCGGGGCCAAGCAGTTCTTC. Its translation: CASSSGAKQFF.